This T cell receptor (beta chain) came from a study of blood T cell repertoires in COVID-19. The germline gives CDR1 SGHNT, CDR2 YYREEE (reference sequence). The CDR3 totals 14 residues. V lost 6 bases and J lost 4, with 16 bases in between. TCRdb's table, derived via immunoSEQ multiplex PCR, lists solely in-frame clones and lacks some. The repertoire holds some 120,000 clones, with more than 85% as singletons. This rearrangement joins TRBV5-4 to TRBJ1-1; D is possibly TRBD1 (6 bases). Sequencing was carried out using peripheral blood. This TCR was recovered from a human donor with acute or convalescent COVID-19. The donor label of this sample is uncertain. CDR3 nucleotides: TGTGCCAGCAACACAGGGCCGTTCGGCACTGAAGCTTTCTTT. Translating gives CASNTGPFGTEAFF. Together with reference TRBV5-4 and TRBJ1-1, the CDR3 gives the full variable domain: ETGVTQSPTHLIKTRGQQVTLRCSSQSGHNTVSWYQQALGQGPQFIFQYYREEENGRGNFPPRFSGLQFPNYSSELNVNALELDDSALYLCASNTGPFGTEAFFGQGTRLTVV.